One and the same sample provided the 13 T cell receptor beta chains below, sequenced in a study of blood T cell repertoires in COVID-19. Sequenced by immunoSEQ multiplex PCR; TCRdb stores in-frame clones only, minus some. The sample records 250,000 to 300,000 clones, around four fifths being singletons. The specimen sequenced was peripheral blood. Source of these receptors: a man older than 75 with acute or convalescent COVID-19.

The chain couples TRBV5-1 to TRBJ2-7, with TRBD1 as a possible D gene (5 bases). Per the germline V gene, CDR1 is SGHRS and CDR2 is YFSETQ. The CDR3 sequence is 15 residues long. V gave up 4 bases and J gave up 7 bases, with 21 bases separating them. The CDR3 protein is CASSASDTPSQEQYF. The CDR3, as DNA: TGCGCCAGCAGCGCCTCGGACACCCCAAGCCAGGAGCAGTACTTC.

V is TRBV5-4 and J is TRBJ2-2, with 7 positions matching TRBD2. This CDR3 comprises 16 residues. Trimming removed 4 bases from V and 1 base from J; junction bases left unmatched: 7. Germline V lookup: CDR1 SGHNT, CDR2 YYREEE (reference sequence). CDR3 sequence reads: CASSREGRVNTGELFF. CDR3 nucleotide sequence: TGTGCCAGCAGCAGGGAGGGGCGGGTGAACACCGGGGAGCTGTTTTTT.

The chain joins TRBV6-1 to TRBJ1-5; D might be TRBD1 (5 bases). V lost 6 bases, J lost 4 bases, and 7 bases lay in between. This CDR3 region has 12 residues. The V gene's germline CDR1 is MNHNS and CDR2 SASEGT. Here the CDR3 reads CASRQENQPQHF. The CDR3 nucleotides read TGTGCCAGCAGACAGGAGAATCAGCCCCAGCATTTT.

This clone was observed a few times. The chain joins TRBV4-1 to TRBJ2-7; D may be TRBD2 (5 bases). Trimming cost V 0 bases and J 3 bases, with 12 bases left between them. Germline CDR1 and CDR2: MGHRA and YSYEKL. The length of the CDR3 is 15 residues. The CDR3 DNA reads TGCGCCAGCAGCCAAGAACGGACTGCGAGCTACGAGCAGTACTTC. Encoded protein: CASSQERTASYEQYF.

The CDR3 spells CSASGGRGRVEQYF. In DNA form, the CDR3 reads TGCAGTGCGAGTGGAGGGAGGGGTAGGGTCGAGCAGTACTTC. The chain uses TRBV20-1 and TRBJ2-7, with TRBD2 matching 7 bases. V shed 6 bases and J 6 bases; nucleotides not matched to a gene: 14. This CDR3 is 14 amino acids long. CDR1 and CDR2 (germline): DFQATT, SNEGSKA (reference sequence).

The rearrangement joins TRBV29-1 to TRBJ2-5, with 8 bases fitting TRBD2. CDR1 SQVTM and CDR2 ANQGSEA come from the germline V gene. The CDR3 contains 13 residues. The junction had 9 bases not matched to a gene; V was cut back by 7 bases and J by 5 bases. This chain's CDR3 is CSARKREHETQYF. For the CDR3, the DNA is TGCAGCGCTCGTAAGCGGGAGCACGAGACCCAGTACTTC.

In its sample, this clone was seen a few times. This chain uses TRBV28 with TRBJ1-5, with 7 bases matching TRBD1. Germline V lookup: CDR1 MDHEN, CDR2 SYDVKM. The V and J ends lost 6 bases and 0 bases, in that order; junction bases with no gene match: 17. The CDR3 runs to 19 residues. CDR3 nucleotide sequence: TGTGCCAGCAGGGGGACCGGGACAGAGGGACTTATTAGCAATCAGCCCCAGCATTTT. It codes for CASRGTGTEGLISNQPQHF.

This clone was picked up a small number of times. The chain is built from TRBV4-2 and TRBJ1-2, with D tentatively TRBD1 (5 bases). CDR1 is LGHNA and CDR2 is YNFKEQ in the germline V gene. The CDR3 is 15 residues long. The germline V and J ends were trimmed by 0 bases and 3 bases, with 11 bases remaining between them. The CDR3 DNA sequence: TGTGCCAGCAGCCAAGAAAACCAGGGCTACTATGGCTACACCTTC. Amino acid sequence: CASSQENQGYYGYTF.

CDR3 DNA sequence: TGTGCCACTCATCTGACAGGTGATCTAGAGACCCAGTACTTC. It translates to CATHLTGDLETQYF. V and J are TRBV5-4 and TRBJ2-5; D might be TRBD1 (6 bases). Trimming took off 9 bases at V and 4 bases at J, with 19 bases between the two ends. CDR1 SGHNT and CDR2 YYREEE come from the germline V gene (reference sequence). The CDR3 spans 14 residues.

The chain joins TRBV5-1 to TRBJ2-7; 12 bases line up with TRBD2. V lost 0 bases and J lost 2; bases outside the gene matches: 3. CDR3 length: 16 amino acids. The germline gives CDR1 SGHRS, CDR2 YFSETQ. The CDR3 bases are TGCGCCAGCAGCTTGGGAGGGACTAGCGGGCCCTACGAGCAGTACTTC. This encodes CASSLGGTSGPYEQYF. The full variable domain, completed using reference TRBV5-1 and TRBJ2-7, is KAGVTQTPRYLIKTRGQQVTLSCSPISGHRSVSWYQQTPGQGLQFLFEYFSETQRNKGNFPGRFSGRQFSNSRSEMNVSTLELGDSALYLCASSLGGTSGPYEQYFGPGTRLTVT.

The sample holds one count of this clone. This sequence joins TRBV6-1 and TRBJ2-7; 8 bases fit TRBD2. Germline lookup yields CDR1 MNHNS and CDR2 SASEGT. This CDR3 contains 15 residues. The J segment lost 3 bases and the V segment lost 3 bases, leaving 7 bases of the junction unmatched. CDR3 DNA: TGTGCCAGCAGTGATTTTACTAGCGGAGTCTACGAGCAGTACTTC. The encoded protein is CASSDFTSGVYEQYF.

The chain joins TRBV28 to TRBJ1-2; D unresolved. Trimming left V 3 bases short and J 5 bases short, with 7 bases between. The CDR3 is made up of 12 amino acids. In germline, CDR1 is MDHEN, CDR2 SYDVKM. CDR3 sequence reads: CASSFGVYGYTF. The DNA of the CDR3 is TGTGCCAGCAGTTTCGGGGTATATGGCTACACCTTC.

The V gene is TRBV10-3, the J gene TRBJ2-3, with D uncertain. Germline V gene data show CDR1 as ENHRY and CDR2 as SYGVKD. V was cut by 4 bases and J by 2 bases, with 10 bases left in between. The CDR3 totals 14 residues. The CDR3 sequence: CAISGSTYTDTQYF. In nucleotides, the CDR3 is TGTGCCATCAGTGGTTCAACCTACACAGATACGCAGTATTTT.